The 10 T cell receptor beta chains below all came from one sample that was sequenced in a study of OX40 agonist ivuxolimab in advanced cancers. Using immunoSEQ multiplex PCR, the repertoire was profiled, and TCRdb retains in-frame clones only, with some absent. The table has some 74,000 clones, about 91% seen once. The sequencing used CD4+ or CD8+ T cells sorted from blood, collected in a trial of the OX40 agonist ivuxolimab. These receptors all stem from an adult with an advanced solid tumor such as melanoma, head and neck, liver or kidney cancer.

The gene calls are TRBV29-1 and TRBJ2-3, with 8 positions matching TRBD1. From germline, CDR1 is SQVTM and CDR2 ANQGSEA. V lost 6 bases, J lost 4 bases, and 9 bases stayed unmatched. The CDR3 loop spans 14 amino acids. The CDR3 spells CSVPGTGNSDTQYF. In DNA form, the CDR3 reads TGCAGCGTCCCCGGGACAGGAAATTCAGATACGCAGTATTTT.

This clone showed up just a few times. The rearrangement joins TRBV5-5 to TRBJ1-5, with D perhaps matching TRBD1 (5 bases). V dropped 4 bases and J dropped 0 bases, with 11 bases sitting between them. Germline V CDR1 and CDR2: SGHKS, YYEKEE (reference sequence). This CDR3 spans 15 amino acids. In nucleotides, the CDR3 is TGTGCCAGCAGCCTGACAGAAAATAGCAATCAGCCCCAGCATTTT. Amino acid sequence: CASSLTENSNQPQHF.

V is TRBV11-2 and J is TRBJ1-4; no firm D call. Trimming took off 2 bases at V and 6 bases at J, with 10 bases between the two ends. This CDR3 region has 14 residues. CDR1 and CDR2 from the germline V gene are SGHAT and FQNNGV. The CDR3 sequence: CASSLLRSDEKLFF. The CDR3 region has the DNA TGTGCCAGCAGCTTATTGAGAAGCGATGAAAAACTGTTTTTT. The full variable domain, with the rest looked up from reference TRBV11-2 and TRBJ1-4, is EAGVAQSPRYKIIEKRQSVAFWCNPISGHATLYWYQQILGQGPKLLIQFQNNGVVDDSQLPKDRFSAERLKGVDSTLKIQPAKLEDSAVYLCASSLLRSDEKLFFGSGTQLSVL.

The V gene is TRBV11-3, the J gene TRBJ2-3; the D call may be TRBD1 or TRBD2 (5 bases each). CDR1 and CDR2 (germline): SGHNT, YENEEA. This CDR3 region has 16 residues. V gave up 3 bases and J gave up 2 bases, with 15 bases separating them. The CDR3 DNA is TGTGCCAGCAGCTTCAGGAGCCGGGGCCTCACAGATACGCAGTATTTT. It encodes CASSFRSRGLTDTQYF.

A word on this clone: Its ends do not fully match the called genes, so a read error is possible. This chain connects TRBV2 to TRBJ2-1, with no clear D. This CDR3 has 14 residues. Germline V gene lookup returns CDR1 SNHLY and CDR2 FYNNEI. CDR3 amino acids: CASSEGFLYNEQFF. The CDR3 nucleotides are TGTGCCAGCAGCGAAGGTTTCCTCTACAATGAGCAGTTCTTC.

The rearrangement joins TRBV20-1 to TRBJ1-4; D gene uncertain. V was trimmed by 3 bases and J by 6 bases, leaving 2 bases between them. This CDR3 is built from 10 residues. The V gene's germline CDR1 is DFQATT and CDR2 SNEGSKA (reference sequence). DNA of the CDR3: TGCAGTGCTAGGCATGAAAAACTGTTTTTT. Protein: CSARHEKLFF.

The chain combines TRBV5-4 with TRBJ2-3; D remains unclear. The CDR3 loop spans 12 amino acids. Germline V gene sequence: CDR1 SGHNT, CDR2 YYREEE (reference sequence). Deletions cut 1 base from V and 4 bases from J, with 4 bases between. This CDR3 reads CASSLNSDTQYF. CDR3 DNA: TGTGCCAGCAGCTTGAATTCAGATACGCAGTATTTT.

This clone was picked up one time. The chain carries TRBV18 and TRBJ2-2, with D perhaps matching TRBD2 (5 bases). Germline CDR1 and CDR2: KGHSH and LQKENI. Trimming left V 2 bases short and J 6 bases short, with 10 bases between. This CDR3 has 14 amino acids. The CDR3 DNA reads TGTGCCAGCTCACCAATAGAGGGTTCCGGGGAGCTGTTTTTT. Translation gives CASSPIEGSGELFF. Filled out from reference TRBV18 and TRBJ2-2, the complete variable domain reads NAGVMQNPRHLVRRRGQEARLRCSPMKGHSHVYWYRQLPEEGLKFMVYLQKENIIDESGMPKERFSAEFPKEGPSILRIQQVVRGDSAAYFCASSPIEGSGELFFGEGSRLTVL.

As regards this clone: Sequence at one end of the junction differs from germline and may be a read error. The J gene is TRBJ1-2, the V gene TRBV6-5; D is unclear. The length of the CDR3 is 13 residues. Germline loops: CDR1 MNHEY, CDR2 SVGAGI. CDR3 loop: CASTETFNSGYTF. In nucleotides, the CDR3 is TGTGCCAGCACGGAGACTTTTAACTCTGGCTACACCTTC.

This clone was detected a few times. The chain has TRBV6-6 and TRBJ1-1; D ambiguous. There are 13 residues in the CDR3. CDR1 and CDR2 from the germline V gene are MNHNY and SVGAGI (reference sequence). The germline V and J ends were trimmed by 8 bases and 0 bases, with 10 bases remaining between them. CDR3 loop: CASAGNMNTEAFF. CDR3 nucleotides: TGTGCCAGCGCGGGGAACATGAACACTGAAGCTTTCTTT.